One and the same sample provided the 7 T cell receptor beta chains below, sequenced in a study of cytomegalovirus exposure and HLA in healthy donors. The PCR made use of 60 Vbeta and 13 Jbeta primers. Sequencing was performed with immunoSEQ multiplex PCR; in TCRdb, only in-frame clones are kept and a portion is missing. The sample lists over 75,000 clones; roughly 80% were seen once. Sequencing was done on a sample of PBMCs. These receptors all come from a man aged 50 to 59 in good health and CMV-seropositive.

With regard to this clone: Other DNA sequences in the same sample also yield this CDR3. V gene TRBV9 combines with J gene TRBJ1-2, with TRBD1 identical over 7 bases. V lost 3 bases, J lost 4 bases, and 3 bases stayed unmatched. This CDR3 comprises 13 residues. Germline V gene data show CDR1 as SGDLS and CDR2 as YYNGEE. The CDR3 nucleotides are TGTGCCAGCAGCGAGGGACAGAGCTATGGCTACACCTTC. Translation: CASSEGQSYGYTF.

The chain couples TRBV27 to TRBJ2-5; 11 bases are a match to TRBD2. J lost 1 base, V lost 6 bases, and 10 bases had no gene match. Germline CDR1 reads MNHEY; CDR2 reads SMNVEV (reference sequence). This CDR3 contains 17 residues. For the CDR3, the DNA is TGTGCCAGCAGCCCACTTCTAGCGGGGGGCTTCCAAGAGACCCAGTACTTC. Translating gives CASSPLLAGGFQETQYF.

This clone was seen more than once but under ten times. The gene calls are TRBV7-2 and TRBJ2-7; 9 bases map to TRBD1. This CDR3 has 14 residues. Trimming cost V 5 bases and J 4 bases; bases outside gene matches: 6. CDR1 SGHTA and CDR2 FQGNSA come from the germline V gene. In DNA, the CDR3 is TGTGCCAGCAGCCACCGGGACAGGGTTTACGAGCAGTACTTC. It translates to CASSHRDRVYEQYF.

The rearrangement uses TRBV7-3 and TRBJ1-4; 10 bases match TRBD1. The CDR3 is 16 amino acids. The V segment lost 5 bases and the J segment 8 bases; nucleotides outside the gene matches: 11. Germline CDR1 reads SGHTA; CDR2 reads FQGTGA. In nucleotides, the CDR3 is TGTGCCAGCAGCCCGGGCGGGACAGGGGCAGGAGAAAAACTGTTTTTT. This codes for CASSPGGTGAGEKLFF.

V usage is TRBV30 and J usage is TRBJ1-1, with D maybe TRBD1 (6 bases). The V gene lost 2 bases and the J gene lost 1 base, with 8 bases spanning the gap. The CDR3 spans 13 residues. Germline V gene sequence: CDR1 GTSNPN, CDR2 SVGIG (reference sequence). CDR3 nucleotide sequence: TGTGCCTGGAGTAAGGGACAGAACACTGAAGCTTTCTTT. This translates into CAWSKGQNTEAFF.

The V call is TRBV15, the J call TRBJ1-5; weak D call: TRBD1 (5 bases). The germline V gene has CDR1 LNHNV and CDR2 YYDKDF (reference sequence). The CDR3 runs 13 residues. Trimming took off 1 base at V and 5 bases at J, with 6 bases between the two ends. Here the CDR3 reads CATSRAGYQPQHF. CDR3 in DNA: TGTGCCACCAGCAGAGCAGGGTATCAGCCCCAGCATTTT.

CDR3 nucleotide sequence: TGCGCCAGCAGCTGGGACCTGACAGGGGGTAGTGGAAACACCATATATTTT. This codes for CASSWDLTGGSGNTIYF. This sequence joins TRBV5-1 and TRBJ1-3, with TRBD1 identical over 9 bases. Trimming took 3 bases from V and 3 from J; bases not matched to a gene: 10. The CDR3 runs 17 residues. Germline-derived CDR1 and CDR2 are SGHRS and YFSETQ.